Listed here is a single T cell receptor (beta chain). This CDR3 has 16 amino acids. V dropped 6 bases and J dropped 2 bases, with 17 bases sitting between them. The source of the sample is a study of cytomegalovirus exposure and HLA in healthy donors. The PCR made use of 60 Vbeta and 13 Jbeta primers. Under the authors' procedure: A follow-up analysis tallied 73 million or so unique TCR beta chains, roughly 11 million shared. Libraries were prepared by immunoSEQ multiplex PCR; TCRdb keeps only in-frame clonotypes and omits some of them. V, J and clone size were drawn from that table, and D and trimming were deduced from the DNA. The repertoire holds more than 150,000 clones, with around 73% as singletons.

The sample was PBMCs. The chain combines TRBV23-1 with TRBJ1-5, with D possibly TRBD1 on 5 matching bases. TRBV23-1 is designated an ORF whose function remains uncertain. The sequence derives from a male donor in good health and CMV-seronegative. CDR3 sequence: CASSGRGGTRNQPQHF. Here the CDR3 DNA reads TGCGCCAGCAGCGGCCGGGGGGGAACCCGCAATCAGCCCCAGCATTTT.